This T cell receptor beta chain comes out of a study of blood T cell repertoires in COVID-19. J lost 2 bases, V lost 1 base, and 5 bases had no gene match. The CDR3 consists of 16 residues. Germline lookup yields CDR1 LNHDA and CDR2 SQIVND (reference sequence). Original analysis: How many nucleated cells were present was estimated from reference gene primer amplification. Generated by immunoSEQ multiplex PCR, the TCRdb table keeps only in-frame clones and is missing some. V, J and clone size are taken as reported in that table, and D and trimming were inferred from the DNA itself. The sample contains 220,000 or so clones, 85% to 90% of which appear only once.

V and J are TRBV19 and TRBJ1-5; TRBD1 matches at 7 bases. The sample consisted of peripheral blood. The sequence was obtained from a woman between 50 and 59 years old with COVID-19, enrolled during active disease. The CDR3 spells CASSIGRDSRNQPQHF. CDR3 in DNA: TGTGCCAGTAGTATAGGGCGGGACAGCCGCAATCAGCCCCAGCATTTT. The full variable domain, with the rest looked up from reference TRBV19 and TRBJ1-5, is DGGITQSPKYLFRKEGQNVTLSCEQNLNHDAMYWYRQDPGQGLRLIYYSQIVNDFQKGDIAEGYSVSREKKESFPLTVTSAQKNPTAFYLCASSIGRDSRNQPQHFGDGTRLSIL.